These 32 T cell receptor beta chains were sequenced from one sample in a study of CD8 T cells in Susac syndrome. RNA amounts of about 0.5 to 1 ug underwent reverse transcription with random hexamers. TCRdb redid the calling of the immunoSEQ multiplex PCR reads with MiXCR, one entry per CDR3 protein. The table lists around 190,000 distinct CDR3 sequences, roughly 95% of them singletons. Material for sequencing was CD4+ T cells from PBMCs. The receptors shown here come from a human donor in good health.

CDR3 DNA: TGCAGTGCTAGGATGGCGGACAGGGGTTACAGCGAGTACTTC. Protein: CSARMADRGYSEYF. The chain uses TRBV20-1 and TRBJ2-7, with 9 bases matching TRBD1. CDR1 and CDR2 (germline): DFQATT, SNEGSKA (reference sequence). The V segment lost 3 bases and the J segment 11 bases; nucleotides outside the gene matches: 14. CDR3 length: 14 amino acids.

This clonotype was observed once. CDR3: CASSWLGFLGGTGELFF. In DNA, the CDR3 is TGTGCCAGCAGCTGGCTCGGTTTCTTAGGAGGCACCGGGGAGCTGTTTTTT. The gene calls are TRBV5-6 and TRBJ2-2, with a weak D call TRBD2 (5 bases). Germline V gene lookup returns CDR1 SGHDT and CDR2 YYEEEE. V was pared by 3 bases and J by 4 bases, with 19 bases between. The CDR3 loop spans 17 amino acids.

The V gene is TRBV5-1, the J gene TRBJ2-1, with 15 bases aligning to TRBD2. This CDR3 region has 14 residues. Per germline, CDR1 SGHRS and CDR2 YFSETQ. The junction had 3 bases not matched to a gene; V was cut back by 6 bases and J by 8 bases. DNA for the CDR3: TGCGCCAGCAATGGACTAGCGGGAGGGCATGAGCAGTTCTTC. This gives the protein CASNGLAGGHEQFF.

The rearrangement links TRBV20-1 to TRBJ2-1; 7 bases fit TRBD2. CDR1 is DFQATT, CDR2 SNEGSKA, per germline (reference sequence). J gave up 8 bases and V 6 bases, and 4 bases lay outside the gene matches. The CDR3 is 11 residues long. Here the CDR3 reads CSAQTSHEQFF. The CDR3 nucleotides read TGCAGTGCGCAGACTAGCCATGAGCAGTTCTTC.

The V and J genes are TRBV29-1 and TRBJ2-5; 8 positions match TRBD2. V was pared by 3 bases and J by 3 bases, with 9 bases of the junction left unmatched. The CDR3 extends over 15 amino acids. The germline CDR1 and CDR2 sequences are SQVTM and ANQGSEA. Here the CDR3 DNA reads TGCAGCGTTGAGAAGTCTAGCGGGCTGAAAGAGACCCAGTACTTC. Its protein product is CSVEKSSGLKETQYF.

This chain links TRBV6-5 with TRBJ1-5, with D tentatively TRBD1 (5 bases). Germline CDR1 is MNHEY and CDR2 is SVGAGI. CDR3 length: 14 amino acids. Trimming stripped 8 bases from V and 2 bases from J, with 13 bases between. Written as DNA, the CDR3 is TGTGCCAGCCGGGGCAGCGGGGGCAATCAGCCCCAGCATTTT. Protein product: CASRGSGGNQPQHF.

A single count supports this clonotype. The V and J genes are TRBV28 and TRBJ2-7; no reliable D call. Germline CDR1 and CDR2: MDHEN and SYDVKM. Trimming removed 5 bases at V and 0 bases at J, with 8 bases between. CDR3 length: 13 residues. Here the CDR3 DNA reads TGTGCCAGCAGTCCTTTGTTCTCCTACGAGCAGTACTTC. Translation: CASSPLFSYEQYF.

V usage is TRBV29-1 and J usage is TRBJ2-1; 8 positions match TRBD2. The V gene end was trimmed by 4 bases and the J gene end by 2 bases; junction bases not matched to a gene: 13. Germline CDR1 and CDR2: SQVTM and ANQGSEA. This CDR3 contains 17 residues. In nucleotides, the CDR3 is TGCAGCGTTGGAGGGGGGGGAGCGGGAGCTCCCTACAATGAGCAGTTCTTC. This codes for CSVGGGGAGAPYNEQFF.

The table lists this clonotype with a count of one. The chain recombines TRBV27 with TRBJ2-1, with TRBD2 matching 8 bases. CDR1 is MNHEY and CDR2 is SMNVEV in the germline V gene (reference sequence). V shed 6 bases, J shed 1 base, and the junction held 5 bases outside the gene matches. The CDR3 extends over 15 amino acids. CDR3 DNA: TGTGCCAGCAGGGTTAGCGGGGCATCCTACAATGAGCAGTTCTTC. This sequence encodes CASRVSGASYNEQFF.

This chain uses TRBV6-6 with TRBJ2-7; 9 bases match TRBD2. V gave up 2 bases and J gave up 7 bases; unmatched junction bases: 6. Germline values: CDR1 MNHNY, CDR2 SVGAGI (reference sequence). The CDR3 has 14 residues. The CDR3 DNA reads TGTGCCAGCAGTTACATGGCGGCGGGAGGGGAGCAGTACTTC. Residues: CASSYMAAGGEQYF.

The chain combines TRBV2 with TRBJ2-7; the D gene is possibly TRBD2 (6 bases). The CDR3 has 14 residues. The V gene lost 5 bases and the J gene lost 9 bases, with 20 bases spanning the gap. Germline V gives CDR1 SNHLY, CDR2 FYNNEI. CDR3 in amino acids: CASSTGTEAGGQYF. CDR3 sequence (DNA): TGTGCCAGCAGTACCGGGACGGAGGCCGGGGGGCAGTACTTC. Looking up the rest from reference TRBV2 and TRBJ2-7 gives the full variable domain: EPEVTQTPSHQVTQMGQEVILRCVPISNHLYFYWYRQILGQKVEFLVSFYNNEISEKSEIFDDQFSVERPDGSNFTLKIRSTKLEDSAMYFCASSTGTEAGGQYFGPGTRLTVT.

The chain is built from TRBV12-3 or TRBV12-4 and TRBJ2-5; the match to TRBD1 covers 7 bases. The CDR3 is made up of 13 amino acids. Trimming cost V 5 bases and J 3 bases; bases outside gene matches: 3. The CDR3 sequence is CASSLQGKETQYF. The DNA for the CDR3 is TGTGCCAGCAGTCTACAGGGGAAAGAGACCCAGTACTTC.

This clonotype was picked up one time. The chain has TRBV4-3 and TRBJ1-5; no firm D call. The V and J ends lost 0 bases and 5 bases respectively, with 11 bases between them. Germline CDR1 is LGHNA and CDR2 is YSLEER. This CDR3 spans 15 amino acids. CDR3 nucleotides: TGCGCCAGCAGCCAAGACTCGGGGTCGGATCAGCCCCAGCATTTT. Its protein product is CASSQDSGSDQPQHF.

The V call is TRBV27, the J call TRBJ2-7; D might be TRBD1 (6 bases). V was pared by 6 bases and J by 0 bases, with 15 bases between. This CDR3 contains 15 residues. Germline loops: CDR1 MNHEY, CDR2 SMNVEV (reference sequence). The CDR3 loop reads CASRPRRDTSYEQYF. In nucleotides, the CDR3 is TGTGCCAGCAGGCCGCGCCGGGACACCTCCTACGAGCAGTACTTC.

The V gene is TRBV18, the J gene TRBJ2-7; a possible D gene is TRBD2 (5 bases). Trimming pared 2 bases from V and 0 bases from J, leaving 11 bases between. CDR3 length: 15 residues. CDR1 and CDR2 (germline): KGHSH, LQKENI. This chain's CDR3 is CASSPEAGLSYEQYF. The CDR3 DNA follows: TGTGCCAGCTCACCAGAGGCGGGTCTCTCCTACGAGCAGTACTTC.

CDR3 in amino acids: CASSHTGTIYF. In DNA, the CDR3 is TGTGCCAGCAGTCACACCGGGACCATATATTTT. This chain links TRBV28 with TRBJ1-3, with D unclear. V lost 5 bases and J 10 bases, leaving 9 bases between the germline ends. The CDR3 contains 11 residues. CDR1 and CDR2 from the germline V gene are MDHEN and SYDVKM.

J is TRBJ2-7 and V is TRBV9; D unclear. The V end was cut by 0 bases, the J end by 4 bases, with 14 bases between. Per the germline V gene, CDR1 is SGDLS and CDR2 is YYNGEE. The CDR3 contains 15 residues. In DNA, the CDR3 is TGTGCCAGCAGCGTAGATGGTGGGATCGGGTACGAGCAGTACTTC. Its translation: CASSVDGGIGYEQYF.

The chain is built from TRBV6-6 and TRBJ1-5; TRBD1 is a possible D gene (5 bases). CDR1 MNHNY and CDR2 SVGAGI come from the germline V gene (reference sequence). The V gene lost 5 bases and the J gene lost 11 bases, with 13 bases spanning the gap. This CDR3 has 12 residues. Written as DNA, the CDR3 is TGTGCCAGCAGTGCTCGACAGTGGGCCCAGCATTTT. It yields the protein CASSARQWAQHF.

The V and J genes are TRBV2 and TRBJ2-3; tentative D call: TRBD1 (6 bases). The CDR3 length is 13 residues. Germline V gives CDR1 SNHLY, CDR2 FYNNEI. Trimming shortened V by 5 bases and J by 3 bases, and 9 bases separated the two germline ends. CDR3 nucleotides: TGTGCCAGCAGTCAGGGGTGGACAGATACGCAGTATTTT. It encodes CASSQGWTDTQYF.

The genes are TRBV3-1 and TRBJ2-5; D call uncertain. The length of the CDR3 is 14 residues. CDR1 and CDR2 from the germline V gene are LGHDT and YNNKEL (reference sequence). Deletions cut 0 bases from V and 6 bases from J, with 11 bases between. CDR3 residues: CASSQDRSWKTQYF. CDR3 bases: TGTGCCAGCAGCCAAGATCGGAGTTGGAAGACCCAGTACTTC.

A single count supports this clonotype. This chain uses TRBV27 with TRBJ2-7; no firm D call. CDR3 length: 13 amino acids. V lost 4 bases, J lost 3 bases, and 10 bases lay in between. From germline, CDR1 is MNHEY and CDR2 SMNVEV (reference sequence). The DNA of the CDR3 is TGTGCCAGCAGTTCCAATTTGGGCTACGAGCAGTACTTC. Its translation: CASSSNLGYEQYF.

The chain uses TRBV29-1 and TRBJ1-2; D unclear. There are 11 residues in the CDR3. V lost 6 bases and J lost 4, with 9 bases in between. In germline, CDR1 is SQVTM, CDR2 ANQGSEA. The CDR3 bases are TGCAGCGTGGTATGGTCCTATGGCTACACCTTC. Translating gives CSVVWSYGYTF.

This clonotype has just a few counts. This rearrangement joins TRBV29-1 to TRBJ1-1; D not certain. The CDR3 runs 10 residues. CDR1 and CDR2 (germline): SQVTM, ANQGSEA. With 4 bases removed from V and 5 bases from J, the gap between germline ends came to 5 bases. The CDR3 sequence is CSVVGTEAFF. CDR3 nucleotide sequence: TGCAGCGTTGTTGGGACTGAAGCTTTCTTT.

The chain couples TRBV29-1 to TRBJ2-7; 7 bases agree with TRBD1. Germline V gene data show CDR1 as SQVTM and CDR2 as ANQGSEA. V lost 2 bases to trimming and J lost 5 bases; unmatched junction nucleotides: 0. The CDR3 consists of 11 residues. CDR3 in DNA: TGCAGCGTTGAAAGGGGGCACGAGCAGTACTTC. Amino acids: CSVERGHEQYF.

V gene TRBV29-1 combines with J gene TRBJ2-1; D unresolved. The V gene's germline CDR1 is SQVTM and CDR2 ANQGSEA. The CDR3 contains 19 residues. With 2 bases removed from V and 4 bases from J, the gap between germline ends came to 27 bases. The CDR3 reads CSVEWVRRERTAIYNEQFF. CDR3 in DNA: TGCAGCGTTGAATGGGTCCGTCGTGAGCGAACCGCAATTTACAATGAGCAGTTCTTC.

The V gene is TRBV6-7, the J gene TRBJ2-1; D remains unclear. TRBV6-7 is an ORF, and what it does is uncertain. This CDR3 comprises 11 residues. Trimming removed 6 bases at V and 10 bases at J, with 10 bases between. CDR3 sequence: CASSLDEEQFF. The DNA of the CDR3 is TGTGCCAGCAGCCTCGACGAGGAGCAGTTCTTC.

As DNA, the CDR3 is TGTGCCAGCAGTTTGGCCAGGGGATCCGAGCAGTACTTC. Translation: CASSLARGSEQYF. This rearrangement joins TRBV28 to TRBJ2-7; a possible D gene is TRBD1 (6 bases). Between the trimmed V and J ends, which lost 3 bases and 6 bases, there was a span of 12 bases. This CDR3 comprises 13 residues. The germline V gene has CDR1 MDHEN and CDR2 SYDVKM.

The V gene is TRBV27, the J gene TRBJ2-3; tentative D call: TRBD1 (5 bases). Trimming stripped 0 bases from V and 10 bases from J, with 8 bases between. The CDR3 consists of 12 residues. From germline, CDR1 is MNHEY and CDR2 SMNVEV (reference sequence). In DNA form, the CDR3 reads TGTGCCAGCAGTTTATCGGCAGGGCCGCAGTATTTT. Translating gives CASSLSAGPQYF.

The gene calls are TRBV4-3 and TRBJ2-1, with TRBD2 matching 13 bases. Trimming cost V 4 bases and J 6 bases; bases outside gene matches: 9. The CDR3 contains 17 residues. Per the germline V gene, CDR1 is LGHNA and CDR2 is YSLEER. As DNA, the CDR3 is TGCGCCAGCAGCCCGTCTGGACTAGCGGGAGACATCAATGAGCAGTTCTTC. Translated, it gives CASSPSGLAGDINEQFF.

This chain uses TRBV20-1 with TRBJ2-5; TRBD2 agrees at 9 bases. Germline CDR1 reads DFQATT; CDR2 reads SNEGSKA (reference sequence). This CDR3 has 11 residues. The CDR3 region has the DNA TGCACCGGACTAGCGCAAGAGACCCAGTACTTC. It yields the protein CTGLAQETQYF.

The chain combines TRBV27 with TRBJ2-1; the D is unclear. The CDR3 runs 14 residues. Trimming cost V 6 bases and J 4 bases, with 13 bases left between them. Per germline, CDR1 MNHEY and CDR2 SMNVEV (reference sequence). The CDR3 DNA reads as TGTGCCAGCAGCTTCGGTCCCCTTTACAATGAGCAGTTCTTC. As protein: CASSFGPLYNEQFF.

The chain combines TRBV24-1 with TRBJ2-2; 8 bases agree with TRBD1. V trimming: 3 bases; J trimming: 5 bases; junction bases outside the gene matches: 7. This CDR3 has 16 residues. Per germline, CDR1 KGHDR and CDR2 SFDVKD. CDR3 DNA: TGTGCCACCAGTGATCCAGGGGGCTACGGGACCGGGGAGCTGTTTTTT. Protein sequence: CATSDPGGYGTGELFF.